Sequencing of this T cell receptor beta chain was carried out in a study of blood T cell repertoires in COVID-19. Germline V CDR1 and CDR2: MNHEY, SVGEGT. The CDR3 extends over 15 amino acids. V lost 0 bases, J lost 1 base, and 7 bases lay in between. Clones were read by immunoSEQ multiplex PCR, and TCRdb kept only the in-frame ones, dropping some. Seen here are some 300,000 clones, about nine tenths observed once, and the top ten hold 6.9%. The sequencing input was peripheral blood. The clonotype comes from a woman aged 30 to 39 who had recovered from COVID-19. V is TRBV6-2 or TRBV6-3 and J is TRBJ1-3; D is uncertain. CDR3 coding DNA: TGTGCCAGCAGTTACTCGAACTATTCTGGAAACACCATATATTTT. Its translation is CASSYSNYSGNTIYF.